The 18 T cell receptor beta chains in this list originate from one sample, sequenced in a study of blood T cell repertoires in COVID-19. Data came from immunoSEQ multiplex PCR; TCRdb stores just in-frame clones and leaves some out. The data hold approximately 300,000 clones, with 89% observed a single time. Sequencing was carried out using PBMCs or T cells enriched from blood (not recorded which). The receptors come from a man between 60 and 70 years old who had recovered from COVID-19.

The chain combines TRBV6-2 or TRBV6-3 with TRBJ2-1; D is ambiguous. Germline values: CDR1 MNHEY, CDR2 SVGEGT. The V end was cut by 2 bases, the J end by 1 base, with 12 bases between. The CDR3 spans 16 residues. The CDR3 nucleotides are TGTGCCAGCAGTTACGTCCGGTTCGTGTCCTACAATGAGCAGTTCTTC. Its protein is CASSYVRFVSYNEQFF.

The rearrangement links TRBV7-9 to TRBJ1-4; 8 positions match TRBD1. The V and J ends lost 7 bases and 7 bases, in that order; junction bases with no gene match: 8. The CDR3 covers 14 residues. Germline V CDR1 and CDR2: SEHNR, FQNEAQ (reference sequence). The CDR3 DNA follows: TGTGCCAGCAACCCCGGACAGGGCGGTGAAAAACTGTTTTTT. Protein product: CASNPGQGGEKLFF.

In its sample, this clone was seen once. The rearrangement joins TRBV7-2 to TRBJ1-5, with D perhaps matching TRBD1 (6 bases). The ends were cut back, 1 base at V and 3 bases at J, with 13 bases in the middle. Germline V gives CDR1 SGHTA, CDR2 FQGNSA. The CDR3 is 16 amino acids. CDR3 amino acids: CASSLDTGTYNQPQHF. In DNA, the CDR3 is TGTGCCAGCAGCTTAGATACAGGGACGTACAATCAGCCCCAGCATTTT.

This clone was recorded once. The genes are TRBV5-1 and TRBJ2-5; D is unresolved. CDR3 length equals 15 residues. Looked up from germline, CDR1 is SGHRS and CDR2 is YFSETQ. Trimming removed 4 bases from V and 2 bases from J, with 15 bases in between. CDR3 amino acids: CASSRPTTAQETQYF. In DNA form, the CDR3 reads TGCGCCAGCAGCCGTCCGACCACAGCTCAAGAGACCCAGTACTTC.

The chain joins TRBV19 to TRBJ2-3, with TRBD1 identical over 8 bases. This CDR3 spans 16 amino acids. V gave up 3 bases and J gave up 2 bases; unmatched junction bases: 7. Germline V gene data show CDR1 as LNHDA and CDR2 as SQIVND (reference sequence). CDR3 sequence reads: CASSMSGGSITDTQYF. Written as DNA, the CDR3 is TGTGCCAGTAGTATGTCAGGGGGCTCTATCACAGATACGCAGTATTTT.

The chain recombines TRBV19 with TRBJ1-5, with 10 bases matching TRBD1. The CDR3 runs 19 residues. V was clipped by 6 bases and J by 0 bases; unmatched bases: 14. Germline-derived CDR1 and CDR2 are LNHDA and SQIVND (reference sequence). CDR3 nucleotide sequence: TGTGCCAGTAGGAAGATGGACAGGGGGGTTTCAAATAGCAATCAGCCCCAGCATTTT. Translating gives CASRKMDRGVSNSNQPQHF. Variable domain in full (rest from reference TRBV19 and TRBJ1-5): DGGITQSPKYLFRKEGQNVTLSCEQNLNHDAMYWYRQDPGQGLRLIYYSQIVNDFQKGDIAEGYSVSREKKESFPLTVTSAQKNPTAFYLCASRKMDRGVSNSNQPQHFGDGTRLSIL.

This chain uses TRBV6-5 with TRBJ2-7; D is perhaps TRBD1 (6 bases). CDR1 and CDR2 (germline): MNHEY, SVGAGI. V was cut by 7 bases and J by 3 bases, with 19 bases left in between. The CDR3 is 15 amino acids. The CDR3 reads CASTETGTYFYEQYF. DNA of the CDR3: TGTGCCAGCACCGAAACCGGGACATACTTCTACGAGCAGTACTTC.

The chain uses TRBV7-2 and TRBJ2-7; TRBD2 matches at 7 bases. The germline V gene encodes CDR1 SGHTA and CDR2 FQGNSA. V shed 2 bases, J shed 9 bases, and the junction held 13 bases outside the gene matches. This CDR3 has 15 amino acids. The CDR3 bases are TGTGCCAGCAGCTTACTCCCCTCGACTAGCAGCGCGCAGTACTTC. It yields the protein CASSLLPSTSSAQYF.

This chain joins TRBV25-1 and TRBJ2-1; 13 bases align to TRBD2. This CDR3 has 12 residues. The J segment lost 14 bases and the V segment lost 7 bases, leaving 5 bases of the junction unmatched. CDR1 and CDR2 (germline): MGHDK, SYGVNS. The CDR3 nucleotides are TGTGCCAGCACTTGGACTAGCGGGAGAAAGTTCTTC. It translates to CASTWTSGRKFF.

This clone occurred once. V and J are TRBV7-3 and TRBJ2-3; TRBD1 agrees at 7 bases. J was trimmed by 6 bases and V by 5 bases; bases with no gene match: 5. Germline loops: CDR1 SGHTA, CDR2 FQGTGA. CDR3 size: 13 residues. The CDR3: CASSNRGMDTQYF. DNA of the CDR3: TGTGCCAGCAGCAACAGGGGCATGGATACGCAGTATTTT. The variable domain in full, completed from reference TRBV7-3 and TRBJ2-3, reads GAGVSQTPSNKVTEKGKYVELRCDPISGHTALYWYRQSLGQGPEFLIYFQGTGAADDSGLPNDRFFAVRPEGSVSTLKIQRTERGDSAVYLCASSNRGMDTQYFGPGTRLTVL.

The chain employs TRBV28 and TRBJ1-5; D possibly corresponds to TRBD1 (5 bases). The CDR3 covers 15 residues. Per germline, CDR1 MDHEN and CDR2 SYDVKM. Trimming took 6 bases from V and 4 from J, leaving 16 bases between them. CDR3 DNA sequence: TGTGCCAGCAGGCTCTCGGGGGTTCGGAATCAGCCCCAGCATTTT. Protein sequence: CASRLSGVRNQPQHF.

This sequence joins TRBV7-9 and TRBJ2-2; 9 positions agree with TRBD1. CDR1 SEHNR and CDR2 FQNEAQ come from the germline V gene (reference sequence). The CDR3 is 15 residues long. V trimming: 5 bases; J trimming: 4 bases; junction bases outside the gene matches: 5. The chain's CDR3 is CASSPRQGVTGELFF. The CDR3, as DNA: TGTGCCAGCAGCCCGAGACAGGGGGTCACCGGGGAGCTGTTTTTT. The complete variable domain, with remaining parts taken from reference TRBV7-9 and TRBJ2-2, reads DTGVSQNPRHKITKRGQNVTFRCDPISEHNRLYWYRQTLGQGPEFLTYFQNEAQLEKSRLLSDRFSAERPKGSFSTLEIQRTEQGDSAMYLCASSPRQGVTGELFFGEGSRLTVL.

The CDR3 nucleotides are TGTGCCAGCGCCGAAGGGGGGGCAAACTCATTCCAAGAGACCCAGTACTTC. It codes for CASAEGGANSFQETQYF. The chain carries TRBV25-1 and TRBJ2-5, with D possibly TRBD2 on 7 matching bases. V lost 8 bases and J 1 base, leaving 23 bases between the germline ends. CDR1 is MGHDK, CDR2 SYGVNS, per germline. This CDR3 contains 17 residues. The variable domain in full, completed from reference TRBV25-1 and TRBJ2-5, reads EADIYQTPRYLVIGTGKKITLECSQTMGHDKMYWYQQDPGMELHLIHYSYGVNSTEKGDLSSESTVSRIRTEHFPLTLESARPSHTSQYLCASAEGGANSFQETQYFGPGTRLLVL.

The genes are TRBV7-9 and TRBJ2-2; weak D call: TRBD1 (5 bases). Trimming stripped 8 bases from V and 5 bases from J, with 18 bases between. CDR3 length: 15 amino acids. The V gene's germline CDR1 is SEHNR and CDR2 FQNEAQ (reference sequence). CDR3 amino acids: CASSLWGSGTGELFF. DNA for the CDR3: TGTGCCAGCTCTTTGTGGGGCTCAGGGACCGGGGAGCTGTTTTTT.

The gene calls are TRBV6-1 and TRBJ2-5; D is uncertain. CDR3 length: 16 residues. Germline V CDR1 and CDR2: MNHNS, SASEGT. Deletions cut 1 base from V and 2 bases from J, with 14 bases between. The DNA for the CDR3 is TGTGCCAGCAGTGAAGGCCCCGGTGTCCGACAAGAGACCCAGTACTTC. Protein sequence: CASSEGPGVRQETQYF.

This clone was observed a few times. The CDR3 DNA sequence: TGCGCCAGCAGCTCCGTGGGCCTCTTCGTTAGGGAGCAGTTCTTC. This codes for CASSSVGLFVREQFF. The rearrangement joins TRBV5-1 to TRBJ2-1, with D unresolved. V lost 3 bases and J 10 bases, leaving 20 bases between the germline ends. The CDR3 has 15 residues. Germline CDR1 SGHRS, CDR2 YFSETQ.

The rearrangement uses TRBV4-2 and TRBJ2-1; TRBD2 agrees at 9 bases. With V trimmed by 0 bases and J by 6 bases, 12 bases remained unmatched. The CDR3 runs to 18 residues. The germline gives CDR1 LGHNA, CDR2 YNFKEQ. CDR3 sequence reads: CASSQDSGRGGRVNEQFF. CDR3 in DNA: TGTGCCAGCAGCCAAGATTCGGGGCGGGGCGGGAGGGTCAATGAGCAGTTCTTC.

The CDR3 loop reads CASSLVWGTGGEAFF. CDR3 bases: TGTGCCAGCAGCTTAGTGTGGGGGACAGGGGGAGAAGCTTTCTTT. J is TRBJ1-1 and V is TRBV7-9, with 11 positions matching TRBD1. V shed 1 base, J shed 8 bases, and the junction held 6 bases outside the gene matches. From germline, CDR1 is SEHNR and CDR2 FQNEAQ (reference sequence). CDR3 size: 15 residues.